These 4 T cell receptor beta chains share one sample of origin, sequenced in a study of shared clonotypes between healthy human individuals. Some clones are missing from TCRdb's copy, which holds only in-frame ones; the method was immunoSEQ multiplex PCR. This table has about 1.5 million clones, nearly 99% appearing once. What was sequenced was naive CD4+ T cells sorted from blood. Subset meaning: CD45RA+ positively selected. These receptor sequences come from a man aged 25 to 45 in good health.

This chain links TRBV28 with TRBJ2-6; TRBD2 matches at 8 bases. The CDR3 covers 19 residues. Trimming took 2 bases from V and 0 from J; bases not matched to a gene: 9. Germline V gene lookup returns CDR1 MDHEN and CDR2 SYDVKM. The chain's CDR3 is CASSLNVLAGPSGANVLTF. CDR3 bases: TGTGCCAGCAGTTTAAACGTTCTAGCGGGCCCCTCTGGGGCCAACGTCCTGACTTTC. Drawing the rest from reference TRBV28 and TRBJ2-6, the complete variable domain is DVKVTQSSRYLVKRTGEKVFLECVQDMDHENMFWYRQDPGLGLRLIYFSYDVKMKEKGDIPEGYSVSREKKERFSLILESASTNQTSMYLCASSLNVLAGPSGANVLTFGAGSRLTVL.

The genes are TRBV7-2 and TRBJ2-1; D is undetermined. V lost 8 bases, J lost 9 bases, and 20 bases lay in between. Germline CDR1 reads SGHTA; CDR2 reads FQGNSA. The CDR3 spans 14 residues. CDR3 nucleotides: TGTGCCAGCGGCAGCTTCTATTCAATAGGTGAGCAGTTCTTC. Translating it yields CASGSFYSIGEQFF.

The V call is TRBV6-5, the J call TRBJ1-1; D not resolved. This CDR3 has 15 residues. With 0 bases removed from V and 7 bases from J, the gap between germline ends came to 15 bases. Germline CDR1 and CDR2: MNHEY and SVGAGI. CDR3 nucleotide sequence: TGTGCCAGCAGTTACTCTGGCTCGCGGCACATTGAAGCTTTCTTT. Translation gives CASSYSGSRHIEAFF.

This clone was seen only once. The rearrangement joins TRBV9 to TRBJ2-2, with TRBD2 matching 8 bases. Trimming at V came to 1 base and at J to 7 bases, leaving 15 bases not matched to a gene. Looked up from germline, CDR1 is SGDLS and CDR2 is YYNGEE. This CDR3 contains 18 residues. The CDR3 loop reads CASSVKAGTRGLIGELFF. The CDR3 nucleotides are TGTGCCAGCAGCGTAAAAGCGGGGACTAGAGGTTTGATCGGGGAGCTGTTTTTT.